This TCR beta chain was retrieved from a study of shared T cell receptors in the human thymus. The germline V gene encodes CDR1 LGHNA and CDR2 YNFKEQ. The V gene end was trimmed by 6 bases and the J gene end by 3 bases; junction bases not matched to a gene: 9. This CDR3 spans 15 amino acids. The repertoire was sequenced with immunoSEQ multiplex PCR; TCRdb's copy has only in-frame clones and lacks some. The sample contains some 720,000 clones, around 89% of which appear only once. These records were also assigned to another study, of human thymus T cells. That source notes: Corrective surgery for congenital heart defects was being performed on the healthy Finnish infants who served as donors. Thymic repertoires from unrelated individuals overlapped highly, related research reported.

The sequenced sample was thymocytes. The receptor comes from a boy less than two years old with a congenital heart defect. The chain has TRBV4-2 and TRBJ2-3; 7 nucleotides line up with TRBD2. The CDR3 reads CASRAREGSTDTQYF. CDR3 nucleotides: TGTGCCAGCAGGGCAAGGGAGGGCTCGACAGATACGCAGTATTTT.